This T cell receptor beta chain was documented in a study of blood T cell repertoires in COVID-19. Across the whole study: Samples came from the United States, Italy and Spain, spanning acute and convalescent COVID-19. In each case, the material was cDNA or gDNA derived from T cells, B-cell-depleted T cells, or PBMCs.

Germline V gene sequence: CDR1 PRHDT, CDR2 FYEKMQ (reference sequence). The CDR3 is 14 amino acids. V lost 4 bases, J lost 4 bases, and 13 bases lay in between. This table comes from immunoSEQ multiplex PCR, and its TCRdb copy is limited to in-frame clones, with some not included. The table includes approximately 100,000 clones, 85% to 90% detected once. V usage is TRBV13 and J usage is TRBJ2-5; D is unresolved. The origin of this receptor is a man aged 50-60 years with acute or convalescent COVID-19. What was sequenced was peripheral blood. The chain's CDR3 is CASSSSTAGETQYF. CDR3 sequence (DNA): TGTGCCAGCAGCTCCTCTACCGCCGGAGAGACCCAGTACTTC.